The 13 T cell receptor beta chains reported below all come from one sample, sequenced in a study of OX40 agonist ivuxolimab in advanced cancers. Here immunoSEQ multiplex PCR was the method, and the copy in TCRdb shows in-frame clones only, minus some. The sample includes fewer than 50,000 clones, about 87% of them seen just once. Sequenced here: CD4+ or CD8+ T cells sorted from blood, sampled in a trial of the OX40 agonist ivuxolimab. The receptors originated from an adult with an advanced solid tumor such as melanoma, head and neck, liver or kidney cancer.

This chain joins TRBV4-3 and TRBJ1-6; no clear D gene. V dropped 1 base and J dropped 5 bases, with 9 bases sitting between them. The CDR3 extends over 15 amino acids. The V gene's germline CDR1 is LGHNA and CDR2 YSLEER. In nucleotides, the CDR3 is TGCGCCAGCAGCCAAGGGGTGAACGATAATTCACCCCTCCACTTT. Residues: CASSQGVNDNSPLHF.

The J gene is TRBJ2-2, the V gene TRBV9; D uncertain. V lost 1 base and J 4 bases, leaving 11 bases between the germline ends. Germline V lookup: CDR1 SGDLS, CDR2 YYNGEE. The length of the CDR3 is 15 residues. In DNA, the CDR3 is TGTGCCAGCAGCGTATATGAAGACTCCACCGGGGAGCTGTTTTTT. Protein: CASSVYEDSTGELFF.

This clone was observed a few times. The chain has TRBV11-2 and TRBJ2-5; D gene ambiguous. This CDR3 has 12 amino acids. The V and J ends lost 5 bases and 5 bases respectively, with 9 bases between them. Per germline, CDR1 SGHAT and CDR2 FQNNGV. The CDR3 spells CASSHLRETQYF. The CDR3 nucleotides are TGTGCCAGCAGCCACCTACGCGAGACCCAGTACTTC.

The table lists this clone with a count of one. This rearrangement joins TRBV25-1 to TRBJ2-7; D may be TRBD1 (6 bases). The CDR3 is made up of 11 amino acids. Germline assignment: CDR1 MGHDK and CDR2 SYGVNS. The V gene lost 6 bases and the J gene lost 5 bases, with 8 bases spanning the gap. The CDR3 protein is CASRQGNEQYF. For the CDR3, the DNA is TGTGCCAGCAGACAGGGCAACGAGCAGTACTTC.

This chain joins TRBV4-2 and TRBJ2-5; D is unclear. The CDR3 covers 13 residues. Per the germline V gene, CDR1 is LGHNA and CDR2 is YNFKEQ. Between the trimmed V and J ends, which lost 0 bases and 0 bases, there was a span of 2 bases. The CDR3 DNA follows: TGTGCCAGCAGCCAAGACTACCAAGAGACCCAGTACTTC. It yields the protein CASSQDYQETQYF.

This clone was seen once. This sequence joins TRBV7-6 and TRBJ2-1, with no clear D. The ends were cut back, 5 bases at V and 0 bases at J, with 8 bases in the middle. The germline V gene has CDR1 SGHVS and CDR2 FNYEAQ. This CDR3 contains 14 residues. CDR3 bases: TGTGCCAGCAGCCTATTCTCCTCCTACAATGAGCAGTTCTTC. Translation: CASSLFSSYNEQFF.

This clone was seen a few times. J is TRBJ1-4 and V is TRBV7-9; 11 bases agree with TRBD1. The length of the CDR3 is 16 residues. The trim removed 5 bases at V and 7 bases at J, leaving 9 bases unmatched. CDR1 SEHNR and CDR2 FQNEAQ come from the germline V gene (reference sequence). In nucleotides, the CDR3 is TGTGCCAGCAGCCCCCCGGACAGGGGGCAGAGTGAAAAACTGTTTTTT. It codes for CASSPPDRGQSEKLFF.

The rearrangement uses TRBV10-3 and TRBJ1-1; D unresolved. CDR1 and CDR2 (germline): ENHRY, SYGVKD. Trimming pared 8 bases from V and 1 base from J, leaving 8 bases between. The CDR3 totals 12 residues. The DNA of the CDR3 is TGTGCCATCGGAAAAGAGAACACTGAAGCTTTCTTT. Protein: CAIGKENTEAFF.

This chain uses TRBV13 with TRBJ1-5; D not certain. CDR1 and CDR2 from the germline V gene are PRHDT and FYEKMQ (reference sequence). Trimming pared 2 bases from V and 7 bases from J, leaving 6 bases between. This CDR3 is built from 12 residues. The CDR3 nucleotides read TGTGCCAGCAGCTTATTGGGGCAGCCCCAGCATTTT. It specifies CASSLLGQPQHF.

The gene calls are TRBV7-6 and TRBJ2-6, with D uncertain. The CDR3 sequence is 16 residues long. Trimming removed 2 bases from V and 0 bases from J, with 8 bases in between. CDR1 is SGHVS and CDR2 is FNYEAQ in the germline V gene. In DNA, the CDR3 is TGTGCCAGCAGCTTAAAGGCCATCTCTGGGGCCAACGTCCTGACTTTC. It yields the protein CASSLKAISGANVLTF.

V is TRBV6-5 and J is TRBJ2-2; the match to TRBD1 covers 7 bases. Germline CDR1 is MNHEY and CDR2 is SVGAGI. The CDR3 runs 13 residues. V was pared by 8 bases and J by 4 bases, with 4 bases of the junction left unmatched. DNA for the CDR3: TGTGCCAGCGGAACAGGGGCCACCGGGGAGCTGTTTTTT. This codes for CASGTGATGELFF.

The rearrangement uses TRBV12-5 and TRBJ2-7; 10 bases align to TRBD1. Per the germline V gene, CDR1 is LGHNT and CDR2 is FRNRAP. This CDR3 region has 14 residues. J gave up 4 bases and V 2 bases, and 2 bases lay outside the gene matches. This CDR3 is CASGLWGQGYEQYF. The CDR3 DNA follows: TGTGCTAGTGGTTTGTGGGGACAGGGGTACGAGCAGTACTTC.

This clone was found once. At one end, the junction sequence differs from germline, possibly due to a read error. The rearrangement joins TRBV13 to TRBJ1-1, with D unresolved. The length of the CDR3 is 14 residues. Germline assignment: CDR1 PRHDT and CDR2 FYEKMQ (reference sequence). DNA of the CDR3: TGTGCCAGAAGCTCCGGGCCATCGAACACTGAAGCTTTCTTT. This translates into CARSSGPSNTEAFF. Full variable domain (missing parts from reference TRBV13 and TRBJ1-1): AAGVIQSPRHLIKEKRETATLKCYPIPRHDTVYWYQQGPGQDPQFLISFYEKMQSDKGSIPDRFSAQQFSDYHSELNMSSLELGDSALYFCARSSGPSNTEAFFGQGTRLTVV.